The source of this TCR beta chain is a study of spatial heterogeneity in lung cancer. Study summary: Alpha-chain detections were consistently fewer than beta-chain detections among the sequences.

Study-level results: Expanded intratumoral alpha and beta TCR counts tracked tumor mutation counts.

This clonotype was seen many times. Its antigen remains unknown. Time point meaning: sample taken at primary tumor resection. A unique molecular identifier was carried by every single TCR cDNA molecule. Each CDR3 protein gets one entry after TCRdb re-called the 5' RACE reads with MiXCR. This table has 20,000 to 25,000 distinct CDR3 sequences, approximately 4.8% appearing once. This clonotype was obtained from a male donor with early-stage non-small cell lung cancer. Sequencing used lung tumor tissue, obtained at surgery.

The CDR3 DNA is TGTGCCAGCAGCTTGTTCGCGGGAGTAAAAAATGAGCAGTTCTTC. It specifies CASSLFAGVKNEQFF. V is TRBV5-8 and J is TRBJ2-1, with 7 bases fitting TRBD2. Germline CDR1 is SGHTS and CDR2 is YDEGEE. CDR3 length: 15 residues. J lost 7 bases, V lost 1 base, and 8 bases had no gene match.